This note documents a single T cell receptor beta chain sequence. Sequencing was performed with immunoSEQ multiplex PCR; in TCRdb, only in-frame clones are kept and a portion is missing. The sample contains under 300,000 clones, 70% to 85% of which appear only once. The CDR3 contains 14 residues. After removal of 1 base from V and 2 bases from J, the junction contained 3 bases not matched to a gene. The germline V gene encodes CDR1 GTSNPN and CDR2 SVGIG (reference sequence). The data are from a study of blood T cell repertoires in COVID-19. The sequence was obtained from a woman of 80 years or more with active or convalescent COVID-19. Sequences were obtained from peripheral blood. V gene TRBV30 combines with J gene TRBJ1-2; 8 bases fit TRBD1. The CDR3 loop is CAWSDRTGNYGYTF. The CDR3 DNA reads as TGTGCCTGGAGTGACCGGACAGGGAACTATGGCTACACCTTC.